These T cell receptor beta chains were read from a single sample in a study of response to subunit inactivated influenza vaccine. TCRdb reprocessed the RT-PCR reads with MiXCR, giving one entry per CDR3 protein. The sample consists of 450,000 to 600,000 distinct CDR3 sequences, approximately 7.7% of them appearing once. Sequencing used PBMCs from blood, obtained less than 25 months after vaccination. The receptor source for this set is a man in his fifties or sixties who received an inactivated influenza vaccine. Each CDR3 is given with its conserved first and last residue. Fields, in order: V gene, D gene, J gene, clone size, CDR3 DNA, CDR3 protein. The D gene is left open where the match is weak. Part of the rows lack a size; the others show once, few, many or a class for expanded clones.

TRBV20-1	-	TRBJ1-3	few	TGCAGTACCAGACCTTTCTCTGGAAACACCATATATTTT	CSTRPFSGNTIYF
TRBV20-1	TRBD1	TRBJ2-7	many	TGCAGTGCTAGTAGCCGGGACAGCTACGAGCAGTACTTC	CSASSRDSYEQYF
TRBV4-2	-	TRBJ2-1	many	TGTGCCAGCAGCCAAGAGGCGGCAGTTTTCAATGAGCAGTTCTTC	CASSQEAAVFNEQFF
TRBV6-5	TRBD2	TRBJ2-7	many	TGTGCCAGCAGTTACTCGACTAGCGGGAGGCCAAGCTCCTACGAGCAGTACTTC	CASSYSTSGRPSSYEQYF
TRBV5-6	-	TRBJ2-5	few	TGTGCCAGCAGCTTGATAGTAACCCAAGAGACCCAGTACTTC	CASSLIVTQETQYF
TRBV4-3	-	TRBJ1-3	few	TGCGCCAGCAGCCAAGGACTCCCGGGTCGAAACACCATATATTTT	CASSQGLPGRNTIYF
TRBV5-1	-	TRBJ2-7	-	TGCGCCAGCAGCTTGGGCCTACCCTACGAGCAGTACTTC	CASSLGLPYEQYF
TRBV3-1	-	TRBJ2-3	-	TGTGCCAGCAGCCCCTCCTGGGACAGCACAGATACGCAGTATTTT	CASSPSWDSTDTQYF
TRBV29-1	TRBD1	TRBJ2-1	few	TGCAGCGTCAAAAGGACAGGGAAACTTTTCAATGAGCAGTTCTTC	CSVKRTGKLFNEQFF
TRBV15	-	TRBJ2-3	-	TGTGCCACCAGGGAAACTACGGATACGCAGTATTTT	CATRETTDTQYF
TRBV4-2	TRBD2	TRBJ2-1	-	TGTGCCAGCAGCCAAGCGGGGGGACTAGCGGCCTCGGATGAGCAGTTCTTC	CASSQAGGLAASDEQFF
TRBV6-1	-	TRBJ1-3	few	TGTGCCAGCAGTGGCGTGCAGGGGCCTGGAAACACCATATATTTT	CASSGVQGPGNTIYF
TRBV5-6	-	TRBJ2-5	few	TGTGCCAGCAGCTTGACTAGGTCGGAGACCCAGTACTTC	CASSLTRSETQYF
TRBV20-1	TRBD2	TRBJ2-1	-	TGCAGTGCTCCCCGGGTAGCGGGAGTACGTGAGCAGTTCTTC	CSAPRVAGVREQFF
TRBV6-5	-	TRBJ2-5	few	TGTGCCAGCAGCTCTATGAAGACCCAGTACTTC	CASSSMKTQYF
TRBV7-2	TRBD2	TRBJ2-1	few	TGTGCCAGCAGCCGACTAGCGGGAGGGAATGAGCAGTTCTTC	CASSRLAGGNEQFF
TRBV4-2	-	TRBJ2-5	-	TGTGCCAGCAGCCAAGATTCCAGGGGAGGGGAGACCCAGTACTTC	CASSQDSRGGETQYF
TRBV18	TRBD1	TRBJ2-3	few	TGTGCCAGCTCACCACGGGGACAGGCAACAGATACGCAGTATTTT	CASSPRGQATDTQYF
TRBV29-1	-	TRBJ1-1	many	TGCAGCGGGTTTAATCGCGGGATTCGGAACACTGAAGCTTTCTTT	CSGFNRGIRNTEAFF
TRBV6-5	-	TRBJ2-2	-	TGTGCCAGCGCAGTTACGAAGACTGCCAACACCGGGGAGCTGTTTTTT	CASAVTKTANTGELFF
TRBV7-9	TRBD1	TRBJ1-2	many	TGTGCCAGCAGCCCCAGGGGGCGCGGGTCTTGGGGCTACACCTTC	CASSPRGRGSWGYTF
TRBV20-1	TRBD2	TRBJ2-3	many	TGCAGTGCTACAGAGCTAGCGGGAGCCCCGAATCCGGATACGCAGTATTTT	CSATELAGAPNPDTQYF
TRBV9	-	TRBJ2-7	-	TGTGCCAGCAGCGAACGACAGGTCTCCGAGCAGTACTTC	CASSERQVSEQYF